The clone carrying this T cell receptor beta chain has a single count. Its antigen remains unidentified. This sample is part of a study of blood T cells in healthy people across ages. Overall study: Per two T cells, template switching captured roughly one barcoded beta molecule.

The study, taken as a whole, reports: Whereas aged donors had fewer naive CD4+ cells, long-lived donors had more of them and higher diversity.

Then a second PCR, running roughly 7 to 11 cycles, was carried out with a sample-barcoded 5' primer and a J-beta primer mix. Using its own MiXCR run on the 5' RACE reads, TCRdb lists one record per CDR3 protein. The sample carries 1,100,000 or so distinct CDR3 sequences, 45% recorded once. J lost 0 bases, V lost 4 bases, and 12 bases had no gene match. The germline CDR1 and CDR2 sequences are LGHNA and YNFKEQ. This CDR3 contains 18 residues. Donors ranged from about 6 to 95 years old and were healthy Caucasians in Russia. Total RNA, at least 5 micrograms per sample, came from PBMCs. This sequence originates from a woman aged 55-75 years in good health. The chain links TRBV4-2 to TRBJ2-3; 8 bases are a match to TRBD2. Material for sequencing was blood. In nucleotides, the CDR3 is TGTGCCAGCAGCCGCGATCCGGGACTAGGTACTAGCACAGATACGCAGTATTTT. This gives the protein CASSRDPGLGTSTDTQYF.